Below, 30 T cell receptor beta chains from the same sample are listed, as sequenced in a study of low-dose radiotherapy and immunotherapy resistance in tumors. Gene-specific TRAV and TRBV primers were used for first-strand cDNA, covering alpha and beta chains. With a V-primer adapter and a constant-region primer, TCRs were amplified for approximately 19 PCR cycles. MiXCR was run by TCRdb on the reads, yielding one entry per CDR3 protein. This sample has approximately 80,000 distinct CDR3 sequences, with around a sixth found just once. Time point defined: after trial treatment. Stated treatment: LDRT plus nivolumab, ipilimumab, low-dose cyclophosphamide and aspirin (RACIN trial). The material sequenced was PBMCs, taken after low-dose radiotherapy plus immunotherapy. These receptors came from a male donor with prostate cancer.

This clonotype was seen repeatedly, ten times or more. The V and J genes are TRBV20-1 and TRBJ1-6; D gene uncertain. The CDR3 contains 17 residues. Trimming stripped 0 bases from V and 2 bases from J, with 14 bases between. Germline V CDR1 and CDR2: DFQATT, SNEGSKA (reference sequence). The CDR3 is CSARDRGRVPYNSPLHF. The CDR3 coding sequence is TGCAGTGCTAGAGATAGAGGCCGAGTACCCTATAATTCACCCCTCCACTTT.

This clonotype was counted ten times or more. The chain links TRBV29-1 to TRBJ2-5, with 11 bases matching TRBD1. The length of the CDR3 is 14 residues. Germline assignment: CDR1 SQVTM and CDR2 ANQGSEA. V dropped 3 bases and J dropped 4; count of bases not matched to a gene: 4. The CDR3 sequence is CSVEGDRGRETQYF. The CDR3, as DNA: TGCAGCGTTGAGGGGGACAGGGGGAGAGAGACCCAGTACTTC. The variable domain in full, completed from reference TRBV29-1 and TRBJ2-5, reads SAVISQKPSRDICQRGTSLTIQCQVDSQVTMMFWYRQQPGQSLTLIATANQGSEATYESGFVIDKFPISRPNLTFSTLTVSNMSPEDSSIYLCSVEGDRGRETQYFGPGTRLLVL.

V gene TRBV2 combines with J gene TRBJ2-7, with TRBD1 identical over 9 bases. This CDR3 contains 14 residues. Germline V lookup: CDR1 SNHLY, CDR2 FYNNEI. J gave up 1 base and V 8 bases, and 6 bases lay outside the gene matches. The CDR3 is CASGGGTGSYEQYF. CDR3 nucleotides: TGTGCCAGCGGGGGTGGGACAGGGTCCTACGAGCAGTACTTC.

This clonotype is a singleton in its sample. A read error is likely here: a far larger clone is one base away. The rearrangement joins TRBV3-2 to TRBJ2-1; the D call TRBD2 from the table was never checked on the DNA. TRBV3-2 is shown as a pseudogene. The CDR3 is 15 residues long. CDR3 protein: CASSPAGISGYEQFF. As DNA, the CDR3 is TGTGCCAGCAGCCCCGCCGGGATTAGCGGGTATGAGCAGTTCTTC.

Many counts were recorded for this clonotype. The chain links TRBV29-1 to TRBJ2-3, with D maybe TRBD2 (6 bases). CDR1 and CDR2 (germline): SQVTM, ANQGSEA. V was pared by 5 bases and J by 2 bases, with 14 bases between. The CDR3 consists of 14 residues. DNA of the CDR3: TGCAGCGTTAACCTGGGGGGAAACACAGATACGCAGTATTTT. It is translated as CSVNLGGNTDTQYF.

This clonotype was counted at least ten times. The V and J genes are TRBV11-2 and TRBJ2-7, with TRBD2 as a possible D gene (5 bases). Germline V CDR1 and CDR2: SGHAT, FQNNGV. V was trimmed by 1 base and J by 0 bases, leaving 7 bases between them. This CDR3 region has 14 residues. This CDR3 reads CASSLGSVSYEQYF. CDR3 bases: TGTGCCAGCAGCTTAGGTAGCGTCTCCTACGAGCAGTACTTC.

This clonotype was recorded many times. V and J are TRBV3-1 and TRBJ2-3; 15 bases line up with TRBD2. Per germline, CDR1 LGHDT and CDR2 YNNKEL (reference sequence). The CDR3 runs 17 residues. V was pared by 4 bases and J by 7 bases, with 9 bases of the junction left unmatched. CDR3 loop: CASSRGLAGGQGNTQYF. The CDR3 nucleotides read TGTGCCAGCAGCCGGGGACTAGCGGGAGGCCAGGGGAATACGCAGTATTTT.

This clonotype appeared a few times. The rearrangement uses TRBV27 and TRBJ2-3, with D perhaps TRBD2 (6 bases). The CDR3 runs 15 residues. From germline, CDR1 is MNHEY and CDR2 SMNVEV (reference sequence). The V end was cut by 3 bases, the J end by 4 bases, with 14 bases between. CDR3 coding DNA: TGTGCCAGCAGTTTGGAGGGCAAGGCACCAGATACGCAGTATTTT. Translated: CASSLEGKAPDTQYF.

The chain employs TRBV5-1 and TRBJ1-2, with 9 bases fitting TRBD1. This CDR3 is 14 amino acids long. Germline lookup yields CDR1 SGHRS and CDR2 YFSETQ. V lost 3 bases to trimming and J lost 3 bases; unmatched junction nucleotides: 3. The CDR3 bases are TGCGCCAGCAGCTCCAGGACAGGGGACTATGGCTACACCTTC. Its translation is CASSSRTGDYGYTF.

This clonotype was seen repeatedly, ten times or more. The chain joins TRBV5-1 to TRBJ2-7; unclear D gene. Between the trimmed V and J ends, which lost 0 bases and 2 bases, there was a span of 9 bases. There are 14 residues in the CDR3. The germline V gene encodes CDR1 SGHRS and CDR2 YFSETQ. CDR3 nucleotides: TGCGCCAGCAGCTTGGAGGGCAGTACCTACGAGCAGTACTTC. The encoded protein is CASSLEGSTYEQYF. Variable domain in full (rest from reference TRBV5-1 and TRBJ2-7): KAGVTQTPRYLIKTRGQQVTLSCSPISGHRSVSWYQQTPGQGLQFLFEYFSETQRNKGNFPGRFSGRQFSNSRSEMNVSTLELGDSALYLCASSLEGSTYEQYFGPGTRLTVT.

This clonotype showed up many times. The chain uses TRBV27 and TRBJ1-4, with TRBD1 as a possible D gene (5 bases). Trimming cost V 6 bases and J 7 bases, with 15 bases left between them. The germline V gene has CDR1 MNHEY and CDR2 SMNVEV (reference sequence). The CDR3 is 14 residues long. CDR3 residues: CASSWTGDGEKLFF. CDR3 nucleotides: TGTGCCAGCAGCTGGACCGGGGACGGTGAAAAACTGTTTTTT.

The rearrangement links TRBV7-2 to TRBJ1-6; D perhaps matches TRBD1 (6 bases). Deletions cut 5 bases from V and 5 bases from J, with 16 bases between. Germline V gene lookup returns CDR1 SGHTA and CDR2 FQGNSA. The length of the CDR3 is 16 residues. CDR3 protein: CASSSLGTGNNSPLHF. DNA for the CDR3: TGTGCCAGCAGCAGCTTAGGAACAGGGAATAATTCACCCCTCCACTTT.

The gene calls are TRBV30 and TRBJ1-2; D gene ambiguous. V lost 2 bases, J lost 13 bases, and 8 bases lay in between. Per the germline V gene, CDR1 is GTSNPN and CDR2 is SVGIG (reference sequence). The CDR3 spans 9 residues. As DNA, the CDR3 is TGTGCCTGGAGTCCTCCCGGCACCTTC. Translated: CAWSPPGTF.

This clonotype occurred many times. V usage is TRBV4-2 and J usage is TRBJ1-2, with no clear D. The V gene lost 0 bases and the J gene lost 0 bases, with 11 bases spanning the gap. From germline, CDR1 is LGHNA and CDR2 YNFKEQ. The CDR3 has 16 amino acids. For the CDR3, the DNA is TGTGCCAGCAGCCAAGATCTTCTACACCCTAACTATGGCTACACCTTC. Translated: CASSQDLLHPNYGYTF.

This clonotype appeared many times. This chain links TRBV7-2 with TRBJ1-3; unclear D gene. From germline, CDR1 is SGHTA and CDR2 FQGNSA. There are 15 residues in the CDR3. Trimming pared 2 bases from V and 0 bases from J, leaving 8 bases between. The chain's CDR3 is CASSLKVNSGNTIYF. CDR3 in DNA: TGTGCCAGCAGCTTAAAAGTAAACTCTGGAAACACCATATATTTT.

The rearrangement joins TRBV19 to TRBJ1-1; 8 bases are a match to TRBD1. Germline CDR1 LNHDA, CDR2 SQIVND (reference sequence). The CDR3 totals 15 residues. The V gene end was trimmed by 4 bases and the J gene end by 0 bases; junction bases not matched to a gene: 4. The CDR3, as DNA: TGTGCCAGTAGTACGTTGGACAGGGTGAACACTGAAGCTTTCTTT. Protein: CASSTLDRVNTEAFF.

Ten or more counts support this clonotype. This chain connects TRBV5-5 to TRBJ2-1, with 7 bases fitting TRBD2. CDR1 is SGHKS, CDR2 YYEKEE, per germline (reference sequence). The CDR3 runs to 13 residues. V shed 1 base, J shed 10 bases, and the junction held 5 bases outside the gene matches. Here the CDR3 reads CASSLSAGEEQFF. DNA of the CDR3: TGTGCCAGCAGCTTGTCGGCGGGAGAGGAGCAGTTCTTC.

This clonotype was counted at least ten times. The chain combines TRBV7-6 with TRBJ2-5; a weak D match, TRBD1 (6 bases). Between the trimmed V and J ends, which lost 4 bases and 3 bases, there was a span of 9 bases. The CDR3 extends over 13 amino acids. In germline, CDR1 is SGHVS, CDR2 FNYEAQ. The CDR3, as DNA: TGTGCCAGCAGCTACGGGACAAAAGAGACCCAGTACTTC. The encoded protein is CASSYGTKETQYF.

J is TRBJ1-2 and V is TRBV5-4; TRBD1 agrees at 9 bases. CDR1 is SGHNT and CDR2 is YYREEE in the germline V gene (reference sequence). The CDR3 loop spans 13 amino acids. Unmatched junction bases numbered 3, after V lost 3 bases and J lost 6 bases. CDR3 coding DNA: TGTGCCAGCAGCTGGGACAGGGAAAATGGCTACACCTTC. As protein: CASSWDRENGYTF.

This clonotype was observed many times. The rearrangement links TRBV2 to TRBJ2-1; TRBD1 agrees at 8 bases. The CDR3 length is 14 residues. V lost 5 bases and J lost 2; bases outside the gene matches: 2. CDR1 and CDR2 from the germline V gene are SNHLY and FYNNEI. CDR3 coding DNA: TGTGCCAGCAGTACAGGGGGTACCTACAATGAGCAGTTCTTC. Its protein is CASSTGGTYNEQFF.

This clonotype was observed many times. V usage is TRBV12-3 or TRBV12-4 and J usage is TRBJ2-7; 7 bases are shared with TRBD1. There are 13 residues in the CDR3. V gave up 4 bases and J gave up 3 bases; unmatched junction bases: 3. CDR3 sequence: CASSWQGVYEQYF. CDR3 DNA sequence: TGTGCCAGCAGTTGGCAGGGGGTCTACGAGCAGTACTTC.

This clonotype was found a few times. J is TRBJ2-1 and V is TRBV20-1; 8 bases match TRBD2. The CDR3 is 15 amino acids. From germline, CDR1 is DFQATT and CDR2 SNEGSKA (reference sequence). V lost 2 bases, J lost 1 base, and 4 bases stayed unmatched. The CDR3: CSARHTGGSYNEQFF. The CDR3 DNA reads as TGCAGTGCTAGACATACGGGAGGGTCCTACAATGAGCAGTTCTTC.

Points on this clonotype: A far larger clone is a single base away, which makes a read error likely. The chain uses TRBV6-2 or TRBV6-3 and TRBJ2-7; the match to TRBD1 covers 7 bases. CDR1 MNHEY and CDR2 SVGEGT come from the germline V gene. V lost 7 bases, J lost 7 bases, and 10 bases stayed unmatched. The CDR3 spans 13 residues. The CDR3 nucleotides are TGTGCCAGCAAAGGGGGCAACTACAATGAGCAGTACTTC. This gives the protein CASKGGNYNEQYF.

Concerning this clonotype itself: A much larger clone lies a single base off, so this may be a read error. CDR3 sequence: CASSSDRQATYEQFF. The CDR3 DNA reads TGTGCCAGCAGCTCCGATAGGCAGGCGACCTACGAGCAGTTCTTC. The rearrangement links TRBV28 to TRBJ2-1; D gene uncertain. Deletions cut 6 bases from V and 10 bases from J, with 22 bases between. The germline gives CDR1 MDHEN, CDR2 SYDVKM. The CDR3 consists of 15 residues.

Ten or more counts support this clonotype. The chain couples TRBV6-5 to TRBJ2-6, with D perhaps matching TRBD2 (7 bases). Trimming took 2 bases from V and 1 from J, leaving 18 bases between them. Germline V gene data show CDR1 as MNHEY and CDR2 as SVGAGI. The CDR3 runs 19 residues. CDR3 DNA sequence: TGTGCCAGCAGTTACCCCAGTGGCGGGGGCCCTTCTGGGGCCAACGTCCTGACTTTC. The encoded protein is CASSYPSGGGPSGANVLTF.

This clonotype was counted ten times or more. The chain carries TRBV4-3 and TRBJ2-1; TRBD2 matches 12 bases. CDR1 and CDR2 (germline): LGHNA, YSLEER. The CDR3 runs to 16 residues. V shed 3 bases and J 6 bases; nucleotides not matched to a gene: 6. DNA of the CDR3: TGCGCCAGCAGCCAGGCGACTAGCGGGAGTCTCAATGAGCAGTTCTTC. Protein sequence: CASSQATSGSLNEQFF.

This clonotype was recorded many times. The chain carries TRBV11-2 and TRBJ2-7, with a weak D call TRBD1 (6 bases). V lost 2 bases and J 0 bases, leaving 8 bases between the germline ends. Germline CDR1 and CDR2: SGHAT and FQNNGV. The length of the CDR3 is 14 residues. This CDR3 is CASSLYRVSYEQYF. The DNA for the CDR3 is TGTGCCAGCAGCTTATACAGGGTCTCCTACGAGCAGTACTTC.

The V call is TRBV7-2, the J call TRBJ1-4; D not certain. The CDR3 runs 11 residues. V dropped 4 bases and J dropped 10 bases, with 7 bases sitting between them. Germline V lookup: CDR1 SGHTA, CDR2 FQGNSA. CDR3 nucleotide sequence: TGTGCCAGCAGCTCTAATATAAAACTGTTTTTT. Encoded protein: CASSSNIKLFF. The variable domain in full, with the rest retrieved from reference TRBV7-2 and TRBJ1-4, is GAGVSQSPSNKVTEKGKDVELRCDPISGHTALYWYRQSLGQGLEFLIYFQGNSAPDKSGLPSDRFSAERTGGSVSTLTIQRTQQEDSAVYLCASSSNIKLFFGSGTQLSVL.

This clonotype was recorded at least ten times. This sequence joins TRBV30 and TRBJ1-3; D might be TRBD1 (5 bases). Germline V CDR1 and CDR2: GTSNPN, SVGIG (reference sequence). The CDR3 is made up of 15 amino acids. Between the trimmed V and J ends, which lost 0 bases and 4 bases, there was a span of 13 bases. CDR3 DNA sequence: TGTGCCTGGAGTGTTTGGGGGTCCCCCGGAAACACCATATATTTT. Protein sequence: CAWSVWGSPGNTIYF.

This clonotype was detected a few times. The chain recombines TRBV5-6 with TRBJ2-7, with TRBD1 matching 8 bases. Germline CDR1 and CDR2: SGHDT and YYEEEE. The CDR3 has 14 amino acids. Unmatched junction bases numbered 4, after V lost 3 bases and J lost 2 bases. The CDR3 sequence: CASSWGQETYEQYF. In DNA, the CDR3 is TGTGCCAGCAGCTGGGGACAGGAGACCTACGAGCAGTACTTC.